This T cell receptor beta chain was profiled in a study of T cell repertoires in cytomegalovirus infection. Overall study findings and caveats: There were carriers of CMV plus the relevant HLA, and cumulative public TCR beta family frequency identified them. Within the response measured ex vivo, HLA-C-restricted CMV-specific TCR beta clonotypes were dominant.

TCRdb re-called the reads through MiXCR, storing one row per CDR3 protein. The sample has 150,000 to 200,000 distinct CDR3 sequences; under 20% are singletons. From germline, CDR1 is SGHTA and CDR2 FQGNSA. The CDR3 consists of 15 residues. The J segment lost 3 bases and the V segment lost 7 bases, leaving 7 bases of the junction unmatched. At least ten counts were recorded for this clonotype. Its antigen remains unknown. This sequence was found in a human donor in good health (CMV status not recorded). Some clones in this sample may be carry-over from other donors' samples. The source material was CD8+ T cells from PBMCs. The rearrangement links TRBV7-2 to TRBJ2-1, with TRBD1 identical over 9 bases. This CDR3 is CASTTTGGRYNEQFF. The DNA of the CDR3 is TGTGCCAGCACCACGACAGGGGGTCGCTACAATGAGCAGTTCTTC.